The T cell receptor beta chain under discussion was sequenced for a study of cytomegalovirus exposure and HLA in healthy donors (TCRdb year 2017). About the full investigation: An earlier analysis of 587 of the donors reported 276 Gb of sequence data and 117 million unique TCR beta sequences obtained from approximately 180 million T cells. An early release covering some 640 HLA-typed donors comprised 300 to 350 gigabases of sequencing data and tens of millions of unique TCR sequences. Of the approximately 400 genotyped donors, around 81% fell in the genetic ancestry cluster associated with self-reported Caucasian donors. The study aimed to test whether signatures of past pathogen exposure could be identified by cataloging public T cell receptors. The study used immunosequencing to profile the T cell repertoires of 600 to 850 subjects and linked those repertoires to cytomegalovirus serostatus. In addition to the first cohort of 650 to 800 subjects, a separate validation cohort of 130 or so different subjects was used. The study combined high-throughput TCR immunosequencing, statistical association of individual TCRs with disease status, and machine learning to predict cytomegalovirus infection status. A later analysis re-analyzed previously published TCR beta repertoires from 600 to 850 donors and added high-resolution HLA genotyping to study TCR occurrence patterns. In the later analysis, no new phenotypic data were used to find candidate immune exposures; instead, reliance was placed on TCR beta sequences and their occurrence across donors. An earlier analysis of several hundred of the donors applied high-throughput TCR beta sequencing to assess whether each TCR beta V gene segment acted as functional or pseudogenic. Donor age, sex, ethnicity and CMV serostatus were collected together with the repertoire data. In a later genetic analysis, genome-wide SNP genotypes for about 60% of the 666 donors were used, and that subset was treated as a discovery cohort. All discovery cohort repertoires had been generated using a single sequencing platform. Both class I and class II loci were covered by HLA typing, at four-digit resolution. Typing coverage varied by locus: roughly 620-630 donors for A, B, C, DRB1 and DQB1; more than 500 for DQA1; 600 to 610 for DPA1; about 450 for DPB1. Several DR-DQ haplotypes were handled as single units for association and clustering, since linkage in the cohort was strong. Across about 380 genotyped donors of the cohort, an average of roughly 250,000 unique TCR beta nucleotide sequences per donor were sequenced, and roughly a sixth of those sequences were non-productive. The research as a whole found: At a false discovery rate of 0.05, a later analysis linked about 16,000 TCR beta sequences to specific HLA alleles. A few of the identified cytomegalovirus-associated TCR beta chains were confirmed in vitro to be specific for cytomegalovirus antigens. The classifier was reported to diagnose cytomegalovirus status with high specificity and sensitivity in both the original cohort and the validation cohort. V-gene and J-gene trimming of TCR beta chains was associated with a missense DCLRE1C variant in a later genetic analysis, and the association was replicated in an independent cohort. In a later analysis, HLA-associated TCR beta chains were found to be more clonally expanded and to have lower generation probabilities than equally common non-associated chains. A group of highly shared sequence variants was considered likely to be a technical artifact of the sequencing pipeline. In the study, about 150 TCR beta chains were listed as associated with cytomegalovirus. According to the authors, the approach could potentially be generalized to other disease states and immunological phenotypes. Some IMGT-functional V segments, including TRBV6-2 and TRBV6-3, could not be told apart with the 87-base-pair reads, so those segments were excluded. A further reported finding was that TCR beta sequences accurately predicted the HLA-A and HLA-B alleles for most subjects in the first cohort. Correlated functional status among segregating V segments might be attributable to linkage disequilibrium, but an unknown experimental factor could not be ruled out. The presence/absence analyses assumed that sequencing depth was roughly uniform across donors, and that assumption may not be true. Because HLA typing was missing for some donors at each locus, association tests included only the typed subset. A later analysis found that most CMV-associated TCR beta chains appeared HLA-restricted, with HLA associations seemingly driven largely by CMV exposure. Most TCR sequences were observed very rarely across donors, whereas some public TCRs were present in many individuals. In a later genetic analysis, fewer N-insertions in productive TCRs were reported among donors in an Asian-associated ancestry cluster than the approximately 710-donor mean. A later analysis reported that several top co-occurrence clusters appeared linked to parvovirus B19, influenza, CMV and Epstein-Barr virus. When HLA alleles, especially DR and DQ, strongly co-occurred, attributing TCR associations to individual alleles was difficult. A later analysis found that TCR association rates varied across HLA loci, with DRB1 alleles showing the most associated TCRs and HLA-C alleles the fewest. An earlier analysis of some 560 of the donors showed that most TCR beta V segments appeared in productive rearrangements either about 87% or about 30% of the time, which broadly matched IMGT annotations. The cohort was sequenced for TCR beta chains only, and without alpha or paired-chain data the features that could be detected were limited. Immune exposure information for the cohort was limited to CMV serostatus. The earlier analysis of 587 of the donors excluded seventeen rarely observed V segments, including chromosome 9 orphons, because counts were too low.

The cohort was made up of 500 to 800 healthy bone marrow donors. At the time of sampling, all cohort members were nominally healthy, though unrecorded immune exposures were likely present. The donor tested CMV seronegative, placing the donor among the roughly 340 seronegative members of the cohort. A peripheral blood sample was collected from each donor, and TCR beta sequencing was performed on peripheral blood mononuclear cells. The Qiagen DNeasy Blood Extraction Kit was used to extract genomic DNA from the blood cell samples. The library was prepared using the immunoSEQ multiplex PCR assay. For the multiplex PCR, a mixture combining 60 forward primers for TCR Vbeta segments and 13 reverse primers for TCR Jbeta segments was used. A multiplex PCR assay on genomic DNA amplified the CDR3 region of rearranged TCR beta genes. The amplified TCR beta libraries were sequenced on the Illumina HiSeq System as 87-base-pair reads. In the source study's methods: A later analysis tallied 80 million to 95 million unique TCR beta chains across the 660 or so repertoires, and around 10 million of those chains were shared by two or more donors. To remove PCR and sequencing errors, raw reads were error-corrected and collapsed into unique sequences using a nearest-neighbor algorithm that merged closely related sequences. Alignment of CDR3 sequences to IMGT reference sequences was used to assign V, D and J gene segments. Each retained sequence needed at least a six-nucleotide match to both a V gene segment and a J gene segment. Rearrangements were classified as productive when the CDR3 lacked stop codons and remained in frame with V and J, and all other rearrangements were classified as non-productive. CDR3 was defined according to IMGT convention as the region running from the second conserved V-encoded cysteine to the conserved J-encoded phenylalanine. In an earlier analysis of 550 to 650 of the donors, sequences lacking an unambiguous match to a single V gene segment were excluded. An earlier analysis of fewer than 750 of the donors called V segments functional above 56.7% productive rearrangements and segregating when the between-donor standard deviation exceeded 5%. A statistical classification framework was built for diagnosing cytomegalovirus status from the catalog of TCR beta chain sequences. A later analysis assigned V and J genes by comparing TCR nucleotide sequences with IMGT/GENE-DB human TR gene sequences. Using the TCRdist pipeline, a later analysis assigned CDR3 sequences along with most-parsimonious VDJ recombination scenarios. In a later analysis, each TCR beta chain was defined by its CDR3 amino acid sequence together with its V-gene family, and reads without a unique V-gene family were excluded. As a way to deal with suspected cross-contamination and a sequencing artifact, a later analysis dropped 450 to 600 nucleotide sequences that were highly shared and had low generation probability. In a later analysis, a clonal expansion index was calculated for each public chain from normalized within-repertoire ranks of inferred template counts. Generation probabilities in a later analysis came from a VDJ recombination model fitted to out-of-frame rearrangements, and those results were checked against IGoR. A later analysis scored TCR-TCR, TCR-HLA and TCR-CMV co-occurrence with hypergeometric tests, applying a repertoire-size bias correction to TCR pairs. False discovery rates were estimated in a later analysis by permuting HLA or CMV assignments 20 times. In a later analysis, co-occurring TCRs were grouped using DBSCAN, and TCRdist sequence similarity was added for clustering within HLA-allele-positive subsets. Repertoires with fewer than 30,000 or more than 120,000 public chains, plus five repertoires with anomalous nucleotide sharing, were excluded from co-occurrence clustering. TCRdb took over this immuneACCESS table, retaining in-frame rearrangements with V and J assigned. Such tables are incomplete; in checked studies, under half of the missing clones stem from an unresolved V gene, and the remainder is unexplained. V, J and clone size reflect that table, while D and trimming were determined from the DNA. The sample records about 110,000 clones, 60% to 80% of which are singletons. About 2.3% of the sample rests with the top ten.

Its CDR3 holds 13 amino acids, cysteine through phenylalanine. Only the CDR3 DNA is retained, 39 bases long and in frame from the first base. The trim is 2 bases for V and 5 bases for J, with a gap of 10 bases between the germline ends. From the germline V gene, CDR1 is SGHRS and CDR2 is YFSETQ. Note on this clone: The antigen it recognizes is unknown. Base qualities are not recorded, but no much larger clone differs from it by a single base.

The sample taken for sequencing was PBMCs. The sequence is built from TRBV5-1 and TRBJ1-1; the D segment could be TRBD1, given 5 matching bases. The clonotype was recovered from a man aged 40-50 years in good health and CMV-seronegative. The CDR3 here reads CASSLQRGTEAFF. At the DNA level, the sequence is TGCGCCAGCAGCTTACAGCGGGGGACTGAAGCTTTCTTT.